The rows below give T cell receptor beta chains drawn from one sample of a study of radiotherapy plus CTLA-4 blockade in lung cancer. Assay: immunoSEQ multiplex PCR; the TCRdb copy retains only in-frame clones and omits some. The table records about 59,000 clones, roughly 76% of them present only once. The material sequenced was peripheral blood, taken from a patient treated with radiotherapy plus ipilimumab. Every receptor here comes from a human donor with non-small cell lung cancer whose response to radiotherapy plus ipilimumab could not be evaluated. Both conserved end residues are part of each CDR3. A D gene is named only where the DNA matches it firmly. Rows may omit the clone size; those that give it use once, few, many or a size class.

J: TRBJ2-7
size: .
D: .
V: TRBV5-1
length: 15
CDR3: CASSTEGGRGGEQYF
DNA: TGCGCCAGCAGCACAGAAGGTGGCAGGGGTGGCGAGCAGTACTTC

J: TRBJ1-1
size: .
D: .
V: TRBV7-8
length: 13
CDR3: CASSLSENTEAFF
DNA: TGTGCCAGCAGCTTATCAGAGAACACTGAAGCTTTCTTT

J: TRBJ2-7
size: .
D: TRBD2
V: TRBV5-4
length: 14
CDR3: CASSLGSGRALAHF
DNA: TGTGCCAGCAGCTTGGGCAGCGGGAGGGCCCTGGCCCACTTC

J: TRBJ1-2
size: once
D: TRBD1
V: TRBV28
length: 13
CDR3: CASSLPGGHGYTF
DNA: TGTGCCAGCAGTTTACCAGGGGGCCATGGCTACACCTTC

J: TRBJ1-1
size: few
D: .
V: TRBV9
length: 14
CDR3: CASSANTGNTEAFF
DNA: TGTGCCAGCAGCGCCAATACAGGGAACACTGAAGCTTTCTTT

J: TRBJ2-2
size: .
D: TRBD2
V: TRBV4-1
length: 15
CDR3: CASSQGGLLTGELFF
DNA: TGCGCCAGCAGCCAAGGGGGACTACTTACCGGGGAGCTGTTTTTT

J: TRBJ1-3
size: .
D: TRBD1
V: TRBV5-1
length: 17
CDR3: CASSLAGGQGTGNTIYF
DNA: TGCGCCAGCAGCTTGGCCGGGGGACAGGGAACTGGAAACACCATATATTTT

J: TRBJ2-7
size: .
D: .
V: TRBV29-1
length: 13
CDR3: CSVEAPDSYEQYF
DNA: TGTAGCGTTGAAGCCCCGGACAGCTACGAGCAGTACTTC

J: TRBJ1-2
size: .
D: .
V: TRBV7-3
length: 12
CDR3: CASSLAWRGYTF
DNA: TGTGCCAGCAGCCTTGCCTGGCGGGGCTACACCTTC

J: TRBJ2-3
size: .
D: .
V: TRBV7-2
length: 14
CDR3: CASSPGLRTDTQYF
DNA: TGTGCCAGCAGCCCGGGACTTCGCACAGATACGCAGTATTTT

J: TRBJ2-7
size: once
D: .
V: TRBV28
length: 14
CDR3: CASSLYYGTYEQYF
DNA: TGTGCCAGCAGTTTATACTACGGAACCTACGAGCAGTACTTC

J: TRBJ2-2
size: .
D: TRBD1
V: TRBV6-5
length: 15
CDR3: CASSADRAYTGELFF
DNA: TGTGCCAGCAGTGCCGACAGGGCGTACACCGGGGAGCTGTTTTTT

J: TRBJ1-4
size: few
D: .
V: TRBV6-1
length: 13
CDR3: CASSGHLNEKLFF
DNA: TGTGCCAGCTCGGGACACCTAAATGAAAAACTGTTTTTT

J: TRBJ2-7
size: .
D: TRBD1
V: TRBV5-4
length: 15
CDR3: CASSPRLQGAYEQYF
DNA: TGTGCCAGCAGCCCTCGTTTACAGGGGGCCTACGAGCAGTACTTC

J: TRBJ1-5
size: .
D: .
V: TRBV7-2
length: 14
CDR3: CASSLGGEGQPQHF
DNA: TGTGCCAGCAGCTTAGGGGGGGAGGGTCAGCCCCAGCATTTT

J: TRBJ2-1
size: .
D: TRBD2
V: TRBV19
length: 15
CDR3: CASRASGGTYNEQFF
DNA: TGTGCCAGTAGAGCTAGCGGGGGGACCTACAATGAGCAGTTCTTC

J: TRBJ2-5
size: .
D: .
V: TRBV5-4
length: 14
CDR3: CASSLGGSDETQYF
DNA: TGTGCCAGCAGCTTGGGCGGATCCGACGAGACCCAGTACTTC

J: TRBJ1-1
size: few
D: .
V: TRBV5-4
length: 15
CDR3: CASSLGGSLNTEAFF
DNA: TGTGCCAGCAGCTTGGGTGGTAGCCTGAACACTGAAGCTTTCTTT

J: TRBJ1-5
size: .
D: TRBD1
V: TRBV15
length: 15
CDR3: CATSRGTGVNQPQHF
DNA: TGTGCCACCAGCAGAGGGACAGGGGTGAATCAGCCCCAGCATTTT

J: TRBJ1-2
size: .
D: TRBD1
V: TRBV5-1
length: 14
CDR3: CASSLKGQGNGYTF
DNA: TGCGCCAGCAGCTTGAAGGGACAGGGCAATGGCTACACCTTC

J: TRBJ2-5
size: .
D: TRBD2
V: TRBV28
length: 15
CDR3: CASSSQRGDKRTQYF
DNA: TGTGCCAGCAGTTCCCAGCGGGGGGACAAGAGAACCCAGTACTTC

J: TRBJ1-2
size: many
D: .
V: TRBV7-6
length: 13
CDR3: CASSLAGGAGYTF
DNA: TGTGCCAGCAGCTTAGCGGGCGGGGCGGGCTACACCTTC

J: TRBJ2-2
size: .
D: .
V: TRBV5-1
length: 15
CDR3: CASSLGTLNTGELFF
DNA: TGCGCCAGCAGCTTGGGGACACTGAACACCGGGGAGCTGTTTTTT